Shown below are 31 T cell receptor beta chains from a single sample sequenced in a study of shared clonotypes between healthy human individuals. Assay used: immunoSEQ multiplex PCR; TCRdb lists only in-frame clones, some missing. The sample has approximately 2.3 million clones, over 85% seen once. Sequencing input: naive CD4+ T cells from PBMCs. Subset denoted: CD45RA+ positively selected. These receptors all stem from a man younger than 35 in good health. Some clones in this sample may be carry-over from other donors' samples.

This clone was counted only a few times. The J gene is TRBJ2-5, the V gene TRBV4-2; D uncertain. The CDR3 loop spans 13 amino acids. Germline CDR1 is LGHNA and CDR2 is YNFKEQ. V lost 0 bases and J lost 5, with 7 bases in between. For the CDR3, the DNA is TGTGCCAGCAGCCAAGATATAAGGGAGACCCAGTACTTC. This gives the protein CASSQDIRETQYF.

The V and J genes are TRBV21-1 and TRBJ2-1; the listed D gene, TRBD2, was not tested against the DNA. TRBV21-1 is a pseudogene segment. The CDR3 sequence is 19 residues long. CDR3 nucleotides: TGTGCCAGCAGCAAAGCGCGGCTTCTACCTTCCTACTCCTACAATGAGCAGTTCTTC. The encoded protein is CASSKARLLPSYSYNEQFF.

Comment on this clone: This sample also contains other DNA sequences that code for the same CDR3. The V gene is TRBV5-1, the J gene TRBJ2-5, with D hard to call. Trimming cost V 2 bases and J 2 bases, with 7 bases left between them. The germline V gene has CDR1 SGHRS and CDR2 YFSETQ. CDR3 length equals 13 residues. CDR3 residues: CASSLGQQETQYF. CDR3 sequence (DNA): TGCGCCAGCAGCTTAGGTCAGCAAGAGACCCAGTACTTC.

The CDR3 nucleotides read TGCGCCAGCAGCCAAGAAGGGGGACAGCGCACAGATACGCAGTATTTT. Translation gives CASSQEGGQRTDTQYF. J is TRBJ2-3 and V is TRBV4-3; the match to TRBD1 covers 7 bases. The CDR3 sequence is 16 residues long. Trimming removed 0 bases from V and 1 base from J; junction bases left unmatched: 4. Germline V gene sequence: CDR1 LGHNA, CDR2 YSLEER.

This clone occurred once. This chain uses TRBV4-3 with TRBJ2-7; a possible D gene is TRBD2 (6 bases). This CDR3 comprises 15 residues. Between the trimmed V and J ends, which lost 0 bases and 2 bases, there was a span of 11 bases. Germline values: CDR1 LGHNA, CDR2 YSLEER. CDR3: CASSQELATPYEQYF. CDR3 coding DNA: TGCGCCAGCAGCCAAGAACTAGCAACCCCCTACGAGCAGTACTTC.

The chain joins TRBV27 to TRBJ2-3; 10 bases map to TRBD2. The germline CDR1 and CDR2 sequences are MNHEY and SMNVEV (reference sequence). The junction had 2 bases not matched to a gene; V was cut back by 5 bases and J by 0 bases. The CDR3 extends over 15 amino acids. CDR3 nucleotide sequence: TGTGCCAGCAGTCCTAGCGGGGGCAGCACAGATACGCAGTATTTT. Its translation: CASSPSGGSTDTQYF.

The V call is TRBV18, the J call TRBJ1-1; D possibly corresponds to TRBD1 (6 bases). Trimming removed 2 bases at V and 3 bases at J, with 19 bases between. Germline-derived CDR1 and CDR2 are KGHSH and LQKENI. The CDR3 loop spans 17 amino acids. The CDR3 nucleotides are TGTGCCAGCTCACCATTGGGCCGAATCAGGGGAGACACTGAAGCTTTCTTT. Encoded protein: CASSPLGRIRGDTEAFF.

The chain combines TRBV7-9 with TRBJ2-7; no reliable D call. CDR1 is SEHNR and CDR2 is FQNEAQ in the germline V gene (reference sequence). The CDR3 runs 13 residues. The V end lost 2 bases, the J end lost 2 bases, and 7 bases lay between the germline ends. This CDR3 is CASSLMTTYEQYF. The CDR3 DNA sequence: TGTGCCAGCAGCTTAATGACCACCTACGAGCAGTACTTC. The whole variable domain, filled in from reference TRBV7-9 and TRBJ2-7, reads DTGVSQNPRHKITKRGQNVTFRCDPISEHNRLYWYRQTLGQGPEFLTYFQNEAQLEKSRLLSDRFSAERPKGSFSTLEIQRTEQGDSAMYLCASSLMTTYEQYFGPGTRLTVT.

This clone was picked up one time. The chain carries TRBV5-1 and TRBJ1-4; no clear D. The germline gives CDR1 SGHRS, CDR2 YFSETQ. Trimming stripped 1 base from V and 3 bases from J, with 19 bases between. CDR3 length equals 18 residues. CDR3 in amino acids: CASSLQPTGRRANEKLFF. As DNA, the CDR3 is TGCGCCAGCAGCTTGCAACCTACTGGACGACGGGCTAATGAAAAACTGTTTTTT. Together with reference TRBV5-1 and TRBJ1-4, the CDR3 gives the full variable domain: KAGVTQTPRYLIKTRGQQVTLSCSPISGHRSVSWYQQTPGQGLQFLFEYFSETQRNKGNFPGRFSGRQFSNSRSEMNVSTLELGDSALYLCASSLQPTGRRANEKLFFGSGTQLSVL.

CDR3 nucleotide sequence: TGCGCCAGCAGCTTGAGGCTAGCGGGAGGGACTAGCACAGATACGCAGTATTTT. Translated: CASSLRLAGGTSTDTQYF. The genes are TRBV5-1 and TRBJ2-3; TRBD2 matches at 12 bases. There are 18 residues in the CDR3. Per the germline V gene, CDR1 is SGHRS and CDR2 is YFSETQ. V trimming: 1 base; J trimming: 0 bases; junction bases outside the gene matches: 6.

V gene TRBV14 combines with J gene TRBJ2-2; a possible D gene is TRBD2 (6 bases). The germline V and J ends were trimmed by 0 bases and 2 bases, with 19 bases remaining between them. This CDR3 region has 19 residues. Per the germline V gene, CDR1 is SGHDN and CDR2 is FVKESK. CDR3 sequence: CASSQDRRETLFNTGELFF. CDR3 bases: TGTGCCAGCAGCCAAGATCGGAGGGAGACCCTCTTTAACACCGGGGAGCTGTTTTTT.

The V and J genes are TRBV11-2 and TRBJ2-7; D remains ambiguous. This CDR3 is 14 amino acids long. CDR1 is SGHAT, CDR2 FQNNGV, per germline. V lost 3 bases, J lost 0 bases, and 9 bases lay in between. In nucleotides, the CDR3 is TGTGCCAGCAGCTTCACAGCTATCTCCTACGAGCAGTACTTC. Protein sequence: CASSFTAISYEQYF.

This chain uses TRBV5-8 with TRBJ2-7; 8 nucleotides match TRBD2. The ends lost 4 bases at V and 2 bases at J; junction bases unmatched: 8. Looked up from germline, CDR1 is SGHTS and CDR2 is YDEGEE. The CDR3 loop spans 15 amino acids. The CDR3 protein is CASSGGLGLAYEQYF. CDR3 DNA sequence: TGTGCCAGCAGCGGGGGACTAGGTCTGGCCTACGAGCAGTACTTC.

V and J are TRBV28 and TRBJ2-2, with 11 bases that match TRBD2. Losses at the gene ends were 8 bases for V and 5 bases for J; bases not matched to a gene: 7. CDR1 is MDHEN, CDR2 SYDVKM, per germline. CDR3 length: 15 amino acids. The DNA for the CDR3 is TGTGCCAGCGCATCTAGCGGGAGGAGAACCGGGGAGCTGTTTTTT. The encoded protein is CASASSGRRTGELFF.

This clone has only a few counts. The genes are TRBV30 and TRBJ1-4; tentatively, D is TRBD1 (5 bases). V shed 1 base and J shed 6 bases, with 12 bases lying between them. The V gene's germline CDR1 is GTSNPN and CDR2 SVGIG (reference sequence). The CDR3 sequence is 14 residues long. The CDR3 here is CAWSAFRVHEKLFF. The DNA for the CDR3 is TGTGCCTGGAGTGCATTCAGGGTACATGAAAAACTGTTTTTT.

V usage is TRBV7-8 and J usage is TRBJ2-1; TRBD2 agrees at 11 bases. Germline CDR1 reads SGHVS; CDR2 reads FQNEAQ. The J segment lost 5 bases and the V segment lost 5 bases, leaving 8 bases of the junction unmatched. The CDR3 covers 16 residues. The chain's CDR3 is CASSPILAGGHNEQFF. CDR3 in DNA: TGTGCCAGCAGCCCAATTCTAGCGGGAGGTCACAATGAGCAGTTCTTC.

Here the CDR3 reads CASSLNGVAKNIQYF. Written as DNA, the CDR3 is TGTGCCAGCAGCTTAAATGGGGTTGCCAAAAACATTCAGTACTTC. The J gene is TRBJ2-4, the V gene TRBV7-3; D gene ambiguous. The CDR3 is 15 amino acids. Germline CDR1 is SGHTA and CDR2 is FQGTGA. The V gene lost 1 base and the J gene lost 1 base, with 8 bases spanning the gap.

The chain combines TRBV7-6 with TRBJ2-5; TRBD1 might be the D (5 bases). CDR3 size: 14 residues. The V and J ends lost 1 base and 5 bases respectively, with 11 bases between them. Germline lookup yields CDR1 SGHVS and CDR2 FNYEAQ. CDR3 coding DNA: TGTGCCAGCAGCTTAGAGGACAACTTTGAGACCCAGTACTTC. This sequence encodes CASSLEDNFETQYF.

This rearrangement joins TRBV19 to TRBJ2-3; tentative D call: TRBD2 (5 bases). Germline-derived CDR1 and CDR2 are LNHDA and SQIVND (reference sequence). The CDR3 totals 15 residues. The ends were cut back, 10 bases at V and 2 bases at J, with 19 bases in the middle. This CDR3 is CATGGGSRATDTQYF. The CDR3 nucleotides are TGTGCCACCGGAGGCGGATCGCGGGCCACAGATACGCAGTATTTT. Full variable domain (rest looked up from reference TRBV19 and TRBJ2-3): DGGITQSPKYLFRKEGQNVTLSCEQNLNHDAMYWYRQDPGQGLRLIYYSQIVNDFQKGDIAEGYSVSREKKESFPLTVTSAQKNPTAFYLCATGGGSRATDTQYFGPGTRLTVL.

The chain employs TRBV18 and TRBJ1-5; D call uncertain. The CDR3 consists of 17 residues. Trimming took off 2 bases at V and 4 bases at J, with 18 bases between the two ends. CDR1 KGHSH and CDR2 LQKENI come from the germline V gene. The CDR3 sequence is CASSPDKLGLRNQPQHF. CDR3 DNA: TGTGCCAGCTCACCAGATAAGTTAGGACTCCGGAATCAGCCCCAGCATTTT.

The chain has TRBV5-1 and TRBJ2-7; 9 bases map to TRBD1. From germline, CDR1 is SGHRS and CDR2 YFSETQ. V was clipped by 3 bases and J by 0 bases; unmatched bases: 7. The CDR3 covers 16 residues. The CDR3 sequence: CASSSGAGQGSYEQYF. Here the CDR3 DNA reads TGCGCCAGCAGCTCCGGGGCGGGACAGGGCTCCTACGAGCAGTACTTC.

This clone appeared a few times. The chain uses TRBV5-1 and TRBJ1-2, with TRBD1 matching 12 bases. The CDR3 runs 18 residues. Germline loops: CDR1 SGHRS, CDR2 YFSETQ. V trimming: 4 bases; J trimming: 7 bases; junction bases outside the gene matches: 17. CDR3 sequence reads: CASSPGQGAGRNTAGYTF. In nucleotides, the CDR3 is TGCGCCAGCAGCCCGGGACAGGGGGCCGGTCGGAACACAGCTGGCTACACCTTC.

V usage is TRBV6-1 and J usage is TRBJ2-7, with a weak D call TRBD1 (5 bases). Per germline, CDR1 MNHNS and CDR2 SASEGT. Trimming took 4 bases from V and 3 from J, leaving 10 bases between them. There are 13 residues in the CDR3. The DNA for the CDR3 is TGTGCCAGCAGTGCGACAGATAACTACGAGCAGTACTTC. Translated, it gives CASSATDNYEQYF.

This clone has a handful of counts. This chain connects TRBV20-1 to TRBJ1-5, with no clear D. Trimming took off 6 bases at V and 6 bases at J, with 6 bases between the two ends. This CDR3 spans 10 amino acids. Germline CDR1 and CDR2: DFQATT and SNEGSKA (reference sequence). CDR3 nucleotides: TGCAGTGCAGCTCCTCAGCCCCAGCATTTT. Protein: CSAAPQPQHF.

This clone was seen a few times. In DNA, the CDR3 is TGTGCCATCAGTGAAGACAGGATAAGGCCCCAGCATTTT. Translated, it gives CAISEDRIRPQHF. V is TRBV10-3 and J is TRBJ1-5; perhaps TRBD1 as D (6 bases). Germline V lookup: CDR1 ENHRY, CDR2 SYGVKD. The CDR3 is 13 amino acids. The V end was cut by 3 bases, the J end by 9 bases, with 12 bases between.

The chain recombines TRBV29-1 with TRBJ2-2; TRBD2 agrees at 8 bases. Germline-derived CDR1 and CDR2 are SQVTM and ANQGSEA. Trimming cost V 3 bases and J 3 bases; bases outside gene matches: 9. This CDR3 is 16 amino acids long. Here the CDR3 reads CSVDTSVAGYTGELFF. The CDR3 DNA reads as TGCAGCGTTGATACTAGCGTAGCGGGATACACCGGGGAGCTGTTTTTT.

The chain employs TRBV5-1 and TRBJ1-5; 9 bases agree with TRBD1. Trimming at V came to 4 bases and at J to 3 bases, leaving 14 bases not matched to a gene. In germline, CDR1 is SGHRS, CDR2 YFSETQ. The CDR3 spans 18 residues. The CDR3 DNA reads as TGCGCCAGCAGCCAACTGCCGGGACAGGGCCTTACCAATCAGCCCCAGCATTTT. This sequence encodes CASSQLPGQGLTNQPQHF. The complete variable domain, with remaining parts taken from reference TRBV5-1 and TRBJ1-5, reads KAGVTQTPRYLIKTRGQQVTLSCSPISGHRSVSWYQQTPGQGLQFLFEYFSETQRNKGNFPGRFSGRQFSNSRSEMNVSTLELGDSALYLCASSQLPGQGLTNQPQHFGDGTRLSIL.

J is TRBJ2-2 and V is TRBV28; 7 bases are shared with TRBD1. This CDR3 is built from 15 residues. The V and J ends lost 7 bases and 1 base, in that order; junction bases with no gene match: 6. Germline lookup yields CDR1 MDHEN and CDR2 SYDVKM. The CDR3 spells CASMGTALNTGELFF. The DNA of the CDR3 is TGTGCCAGCATGGGGACAGCCTTGAACACCGGGGAGCTGTTTTTT. The whole variable domain, filled in from reference TRBV28 and TRBJ2-2, reads DVKVTQSSRYLVKRTGEKVFLECVQDMDHENMFWYRQDPGLGLRLIYFSYDVKMKEKGDIPEGYSVSREKKERFSLILESASTNQTSMYLCASMGTALNTGELFFGEGSRLTVL.

Only a few counts were recorded for this clone. At the DNA level, this CDR3 is encoded by other sequences in the same sample as well. The rearrangement joins TRBV7-3 to TRBJ2-3; D uncertain. The CDR3 has 12 residues. V was cut by 2 bases and J by 4 bases, with 4 bases left in between. Germline-derived CDR1 and CDR2 are SGHTA and FQGTGA. CDR3 DNA: TGTGCCAGCAGCTTAGAAGCAGATACGCAGTATTTT. This translates into CASSLEADTQYF.

The chain joins TRBV7-2 to TRBJ2-1; 9 bases are a match to TRBD2. The CDR3 has 15 amino acids. Germline trimming cut 6 bases from V and 1 base from J; bases unmatched to any gene: 4. From germline, CDR1 is SGHTA and CDR2 FQGNSA. CDR3 in amino acids: CASRRLAGSYNEQFF. In nucleotides, the CDR3 is TGTGCCAGCAGGCGCCTAGCGGGATCCTACAATGAGCAGTTCTTC.

The V call is TRBV6-1, the J call TRBJ2-7; 7 bases agree with TRBD2. The ends lost 10 bases at V and 1 base at J; junction bases unmatched: 7. The CDR3 length is 13 residues. CDR1 and CDR2 from the germline V gene are MNHNS and SASEGT. Here the CDR3 reads CATVDGGSYEQYF. The DNA of the CDR3 is TGTGCCACCGTAGACGGGGGGTCCTACGAGCAGTACTTC.